This TCR beta chain was recorded in a study of technical replicates of blood from several donors (dated by TCRdb to 2015 to 2018). The V end loses 6 bases and the J end loses 0 bases, and a stretch of 14 bases separates them. CDR1 and CDR2, per the germline V gene, are SNHLY and FYNNEI. The CDR3 measures 16 amino acids from cysteine to phenylalanine. The retained sequence is limited to the CDR3, 48 bases, with the frame set at the first base. On this clone itself: It lacks a known antigen. Per-nucleotide qualities are absent, and no much larger clonotype sits a single base away.

The library was made by the immunoSEQ multiplex PCR assay. Sourced from immuneACCESS, this table was stored by TCRdb with only in-frame sequences that have V and J called. A share of the clones is absent; for the studies checked, an unresolved V gene accounts for under half, and the remainder has no known explanation. The sample table contains some 71,000 clones; only one count was recorded for approximately 97% of them. Approximately 0.2% of the sample goes to the ten largest clones. The sequenced sample was T cells isolated from PBMCs. The chain was built from TRBV2 and TRBJ2-2; matching of 5 bases hints at TRBD2 as the D gene. This TCR derives from a human donor in good health. The sequenced DNA is TGTGCCAGCAGGCCACTAGAGACAACGAACACCGGGGAGCTGTTTTTT. This yields the protein CASRPLETTNTGELFF.